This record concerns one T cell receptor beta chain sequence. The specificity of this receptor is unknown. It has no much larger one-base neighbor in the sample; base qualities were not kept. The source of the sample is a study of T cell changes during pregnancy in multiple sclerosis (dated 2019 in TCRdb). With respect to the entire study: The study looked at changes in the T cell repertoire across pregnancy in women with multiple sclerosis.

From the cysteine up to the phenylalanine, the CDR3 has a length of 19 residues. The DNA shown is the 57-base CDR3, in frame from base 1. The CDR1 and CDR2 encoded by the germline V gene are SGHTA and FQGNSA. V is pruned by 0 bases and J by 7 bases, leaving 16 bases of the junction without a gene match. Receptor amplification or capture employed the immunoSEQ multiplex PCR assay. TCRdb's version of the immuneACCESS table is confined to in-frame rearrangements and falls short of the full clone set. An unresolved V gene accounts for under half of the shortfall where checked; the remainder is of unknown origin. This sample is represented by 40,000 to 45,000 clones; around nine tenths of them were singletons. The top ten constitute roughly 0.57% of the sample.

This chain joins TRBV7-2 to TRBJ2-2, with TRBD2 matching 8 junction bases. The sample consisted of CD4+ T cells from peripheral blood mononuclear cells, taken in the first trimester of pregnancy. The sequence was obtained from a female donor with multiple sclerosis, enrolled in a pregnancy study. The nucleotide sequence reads TGTGCCAGCAGCTTAGCTAAGGGGCTAGCGGGTGATAGTGGCGGGGAGCTGTTTTTT. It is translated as CASSLAKGLAGDSGGELFF.